These T cell receptor beta chains were read from a single sample in a study of T-cell memory formation after mild COVID-19. TCRdb ran MiXCR on the 5' RACE reads and lists one entry per CDR3 protein. The sample carries 410,000 or so distinct CDR3 sequences, about 22% recorded once. Input material: PBMCs or a T cell subset sorted from them (not recorded which). The origin of the receptors is an adult woman who had mild COVID-19 (a few samples of this study predate the infection). Cell type and time point are not known. The CDR3 runs from the conserved cysteine through the conserved F or W.

V,J,CDR3
TRBV15,TRBJ1-2,CATRSYPDSPWGYTF
TRBV2,TRBJ2-7,CASSERTSGAQYF
TRBV24-1,TRBJ2-5,CATSEADQGMQETQYF
TRBV5-1,TRBJ1-1,CASSLELREAEAFF
TRBV11-2,TRBJ2-7,CASSTNGGYEQYF
TRBV7-9,TRBJ1-2,CASSLRSGTTSGYTF
TRBV5-1,TRBJ1-3,CASSSSSSGNTIYF
TRBV12-3/TRBV12-4,TRBJ2-7,CASSFSGDGPYEQYF
TRBV9,TRBJ2-4,CASSVQSTDIQYF
TRBV12-3/TRBV12-4,TRBJ1-5,CASSPPGGQPQHF
TRBV6-5,TRBJ1-2,CASSYLTGAQGYGYTF
TRBV6-5,TRBJ2-7,CASSHGHEQYF
TRBV28,TRBJ1-2,CASGGDNYGYTF
TRBV28,TRBJ1-1,CASRVGGGRYTEAFF
TRBV11-2,TRBJ1-3,CASSLSPLGNTIYF
TRBV6-6,TRBJ2-7,CASSSGGKQYF
TRBV5-1,TRBJ1-4,CASSLLSAEKLFF
TRBV7-2,TRBJ1-1,CASSSPERTGAPEAFF
TRBV5-1,TRBJ2-2,CASSEGGADTGELFF
TRBV3-1,TRBJ1-1,CASSQLGTGGPEAFF
TRBV6-6,TRBJ2-1,CASSYRTSGSMAEQFF
TRBV7-3,TRBJ2-2,CASSLSGLANTGELFF
TRBV7-9,TRBJ2-7,CASSSMDRGYGEQYF
TRBV4-2,TRBJ1-2,CASSPPKSGGYTF
TRBV28,TRBJ2-3,CASSLAGVKTDTQYF
TRBV12-3/TRBV12-4,TRBJ1-2,CASSLGSGGYGYTF
TRBV12-3/TRBV12-4,TRBJ1-2,CASSRPSGGYTF
TRBV24-1,TRBJ2-1,CATGLTGNNEQFF
TRBV3-1,TRBJ2-3,CASSQGAGGASDTQYF
TRBV19,TRBJ1-1,CASSRGTKNTEAFF
TRBV5-5,TRBJ1-3,CASSFSGVSGNTIYF
TRBV3-1,TRBJ2-1,CASSQAAGTYNEQFF
TRBV18,TRBJ1-1,CASSPWENTEAFF
TRBV5-1,TRBJ1-2,CASSFPGAESYYGYTF
TRBV2,TRBJ2-3,CASRRDLGGTQYF
TRBV7-9,TRBJ1-1,CARQFRKERIAEAFF
TRBV11-3,TRBJ1-1,CASSLGRTTEAFF
TRBV3-1,TRBJ1-2,CASSHPRSYGYTF
TRBV12-3/TRBV12-4,TRBJ2-7,CASSLAGGDYEQYF
TRBV12-3/TRBV12-4,TRBJ1-4,CASSGTGGRLFF
TRBV6-5,TRBJ2-7,CASSYVADSYEQYF
TRBV2,TRBJ2-2,CARSSGTGSVTGELFF
TRBV4-2,TRBJ2-7,CASSHPRTGPSYEQYF
TRBV12-3/TRBV12-4,TRBJ2-3,CASSGLAAVGAADTQYF
TRBV24-1,TRBJ2-7,CATSDFSGRGSYEQYF
TRBV14,TRBJ2-7,CASSHSGLAAEQYF
TRBV4-3,TRBJ2-5,CASSRSVAPETQYF
TRBV12-3/TRBV12-4,TRBJ2-7,CASSWRGRNPEQYF
TRBV7-9,TRBJ1-1,CASSLDRGLTEAFF
TRBV10-3,TRBJ2-7,CAIRAPGLAGGESYEQYF
TRBV5-1,TRBJ2-7,CASSLDPTGVYEQYF
TRBV2,TRBJ1-1,CASSLSEGSGAEAFF
TRBV27,TRBJ2-7,CASSFGRDPVYEQYF
TRBV7-6,TRBJ1-5,CASSLVKDQPQHF
TRBV29-1,TRBJ1-5,CSASQGSNQPQHF
TRBV7-3,TRBJ2-7,CASSRGQGAVEQYF
TRBV18,TRBJ2-7,CASSPTGREDYEQYF
TRBV7-2,TRBJ1-5,CASSYSEAQPQHF
TRBV6-1,TRBJ1-5,CASSVRQDRQPQHF